The 14 T cell receptor beta chains in this list originate from one sample, sequenced in a study of blood T cell repertoires in COVID-19. Produced via immunoSEQ multiplex PCR; TCRdb's table is partial and in-frame only. The repertoire includes 250,000 or so clones, about 89% of them detected once, and over 2% sits in the top ten. Sequencing was performed on PBMCs or T cells enriched from blood (not recorded which). These receptors came from a woman under 30 who had recovered from COVID-19.

The chain is built from TRBV12-5 and TRBJ2-3; 10 bases map to TRBD2. The CDR3 loop spans 15 amino acids. Unmatched junction bases numbered 8, after V lost 6 bases and J lost 5 bases. CDR1 is LGHNT, CDR2 FRNRAP, per germline. The CDR3, as DNA: TGTGCTAGTGGCCTCAGCGGGGGGGCAGGAGATACGCAGTATTTT. Translating gives CASGLSGGAGDTQYF.

This clone was detected only a few times. V and J are TRBV27 and TRBJ1-2; unclear D gene. This CDR3 has 13 amino acids. In germline, CDR1 is MNHEY, CDR2 SMNVEV (reference sequence). With 3 bases removed from V and 3 bases from J, the gap between germline ends came to 8 bases. CDR3 region: CASSFRSDYGYTF. The DNA for the CDR3 is TGTGCCAGCAGTTTTCGTTCCGACTATGGCTACACCTTC.

This chain links TRBV5-5 with TRBJ1-5; TRBD1 matches 11 bases. Trimming removed 3 bases from V and 4 bases from J; junction bases left unmatched: 3. The CDR3 consists of 15 residues. Germline CDR1 and CDR2: SGHKS and YYEKEE (reference sequence). The CDR3 nucleotides are TGTGCCAGCAGCTGGACAGGGGGCACGAATCAGCCCCAGCATTTT. It yields the protein CASSWTGGTNQPQHF.

V and J are TRBV6-2 or TRBV6-3 and TRBJ2-7, with a weak D call TRBD1 (5 bases). This CDR3 comprises 14 residues. The germline CDR1 and CDR2 sequences are MNHEY and SVGEGT. With 2 bases removed from V and 6 bases from J, the gap between germline ends came to 14 bases. The CDR3 reads CASSYRLQGSEQYF. Here the CDR3 DNA reads TGTGCCAGCAGTTACCGACTTCAGGGTTCCGAGCAGTACTTC.

The chain has TRBV15 and TRBJ1-6; D is undetermined. Germline CDR1 is LNHNV and CDR2 is YYDKDF (reference sequence). CDR3 length: 17 amino acids. V lost 0 bases and J 19 bases, leaving 28 bases between the germline ends. The CDR3 spells CATSRERATTLGALPHF. DNA for the CDR3: TGTGCCACCAGCAGAGAACGAGCGACTACTCTAGGAGCCTTGCCGCACTTT.

This clone was recorded once. The J gene is TRBJ2-5, the V gene TRBV4-1, with TRBD1 identical over 7 bases. CDR1 and CDR2 from the germline V gene are MGHRA and YSYEKL. V lost 0 bases to trimming and J lost 2 bases; unmatched junction nucleotides: 6. CDR3 size: 16 residues. CDR3 bases: TGCGCCAGCAGCCAAGACCGGACAGGACTTCAAGAGACCCAGTACTTC. Its protein is CASSQDRTGLQETQYF.

This rearrangement joins TRBV7-3 to TRBJ2-3; 9 nucleotides match TRBD2. With V trimmed by 1 base and J by 5 bases, 4 bases remained unmatched. CDR1 SGHTA and CDR2 FQGTGA come from the germline V gene. The CDR3 runs 15 residues. DNA for the CDR3: TGTGCCAGCAGCTTAATTAGCGGGAGTAAAGATACGCAGTATTTT. It is translated as CASSLISGSKDTQYF.

The chain couples TRBV7-2 to TRBJ2-7, with D possibly matching TRBD2 (6 bases). The CDR3 is 15 amino acids. Germline CDR1 SGHTA, CDR2 FQGNSA. V was shortened by 5 bases and J by 7 bases, with 21 bases between the two germline ends. CDR3 in amino acids: CASSLEAGRSGEQYF. In DNA, the CDR3 is TGTGCCAGCAGCCTCGAAGCGGGCCGCTCGGGGGAGCAGTACTTC.

This chain connects TRBV7-8 to TRBJ1-5, with TRBD1 identical over 8 bases. V lost 1 base and J lost 4; bases outside the gene matches: 3. The CDR3 runs to 15 residues. Germline V gene data show CDR1 as SGHVS and CDR2 as FQNEAQ. The CDR3 DNA reads as TGTGCCAGCAGCTTAGACAGGGGGGGAAATCAGCCCCAGCATTTT. This codes for CASSLDRGGNQPQHF.

J is TRBJ2-7 and V is TRBV19; 8 bases agree with TRBD2. The CDR3 consists of 15 residues. Germline lookup yields CDR1 LNHDA and CDR2 SQIVND (reference sequence). The J segment lost 2 bases and the V segment lost 4 bases, leaving 7 bases of the junction unmatched. In DNA, the CDR3 is TGTGCCAGTAGTACTAGCGGGTCCGCACCCTACGAGCAGTACTTC. This gives the protein CASSTSGSAPYEQYF.

Concerning this clone itself: Other DNA sequences of this sample code for an identical CDR3. Written as DNA, the CDR3 is TGCAGTGCTGGGCGCGAGACCCAGTACTTC. As protein: CSAGRETQYF. This chain connects TRBV20-1 to TRBJ2-5; D not certain. V shed 5 bases and J shed 5 bases, with 6 bases lying between them. Germline CDR1 DFQATT, CDR2 SNEGSKA (reference sequence). The CDR3 contains 10 residues.

The chain employs TRBV4-2 and TRBJ2-7; 11 nucleotides line up with TRBD2. Germline CDR1 LGHNA, CDR2 YNFKEQ. The trim removed 0 bases at V and 4 bases at J, leaving 5 bases unmatched. The CDR3 covers 16 residues. The CDR3 region is CASSQEIAGGGYEQYF. The CDR3 DNA follows: TGTGCCAGCAGCCAAGAAATAGCGGGAGGGGGGTACGAGCAGTACTTC.

The chain combines TRBV5-4 with TRBJ2-1, with 10 positions matching TRBD1. The CDR3 is made up of 15 amino acids. Germline CDR1 and CDR2: SGHNT and YYREEE (reference sequence). The junction had 3 bases not matched to a gene; V was cut back by 0 bases and J by 6 bases. CDR3 amino acids: CASSLAGTGVNEQFF. In DNA, the CDR3 is TGTGCCAGCAGCTTGGCCGGGACAGGGGTCAATGAGCAGTTCTTC. Full variable domain (missing parts from reference TRBV5-4 and TRBJ2-1): ETGVTQSPTHLIKTRGQQVTLRCSSQSGHNTVSWYQQALGQGPQFIFQYYREEENGRGNFPPRFSGLQFPNYSSELNVNALELDDSALYLCASSLAGTGVNEQFFGPGTRLTVL.

CDR3 nucleotides: TGTGCCAGCAGCCAAGTATCGCAAGGGGGACAGGGGAGTTCACCCCTCCACTTT. This gives the protein CASSQVSQGGQGSSPLHF. The V and J genes are TRBV3-1 (or the pseudogene TRBV3-2) and TRBJ1-6; 10 bases match TRBD1. CDR3 length: 18 amino acids. CDR1 and CDR2 from the germline V gene are LGHDT and YNNKEL (reference sequence). J gave up 9 bases and V 1 base, and 12 bases lay outside the gene matches.